This T cell receptor beta chain was identified during a study of blood T cell repertoires in COVID-19. The assay was immunoSEQ multiplex PCR, and TCRdb's table has in-frame clones only and misses some. The table shows roughly 330,000 clones, with 83% occurring only once. Germline loops: CDR1 SGHNT, CDR2 YYREEE (reference sequence). This CDR3 comprises 16 residues. Losses at the gene ends were 6 bases for V and 0 bases for J; bases not matched to a gene: 9. V usage is TRBV5-4 and J usage is TRBJ2-1; 7 bases align to TRBD2. This TCR was recovered from a woman aged 50 to 60 with acute or convalescent COVID-19. Sequenced: peripheral blood. CDR3 sequence reads: CASTLGGVSSYNEQFF. CDR3 bases: TGTGCCAGCACCCTTGGGGGGGTCAGCTCCTACAATGAGCAGTTCTTC.